This record looks at one T cell receptor beta chain sequence and its context. Its target is unknown. In the PCR, 60 Vbeta and 13 Jbeta primers were used. Some clones are missing from TCRdb's copy, which holds only in-frame ones; the method was immunoSEQ multiplex PCR. The sample has over 150,000 clones; 77% are singletons. The CDR3 consists of 14 residues. Germline trimming cut 4 bases from V and 0 bases from J; bases unmatched to any gene: 4. Germline V gene sequence: CDR1 SGHDT, CDR2 YYEEEE. This sample is part of a study of cytomegalovirus exposure and HLA in healthy donors. Overall study results and limits: As a later analysis showed, a missense DCLRE1C variant was linked to trimming of TCR beta V- and J-genes.

V and J are TRBV5-6 and TRBJ2-7; the match to TRBD1 covers 7 bases. The source material was PBMCs. This TCR derives from a woman aged 40 to 55 in good health and CMV-seropositive. Written as DNA, the CDR3 is TGTGCCAGCAGCCCGGACAGGAACTCCTACGAGCAGTACTTC. Residues: CASSPDRNSYEQYF. Variable domain in full (rest from reference TRBV5-6 and TRBJ2-7): DAGVTQSPTHLIKTRGQQVTLRCSPKSGHDTVSWYQQALGQGPQFIFQYYEEEERQRGNFPDRFSGHQFPNYSSELNVNALLLGDSALYLCASSPDRNSYEQYFGPGTRLTVT.